The rows below give T cell receptor beta chains drawn from one sample of a study of blood T cell repertoires in COVID-19. The table came from immunoSEQ multiplex PCR; TCRdb's copy has only in-frame clones and leaves some out. The sample includes about 270,000 clones, roughly nine tenths seen only once; the top ten take roughly 12%. The sequenced sample was peripheral blood. These receptors were collected from a woman aged 25 to 39 with COVID-19, enrolled during active disease. Each CDR3 is given with its conserved first and last residue. Fields, in order: V gene, D gene, clone size, J gene, CDR3 protein, CDR3 DNA. D genes are given only for firm matches. A clone size is listed for some rows: how often the clone was seen (once, few, many), or a class if it is expanded.

V: TRBV4-1
D: .
size: .
J: TRBJ1-3
CDR3: CASSHLRRAGNTIYF
DNA: TGCGCCAGCAGCCACCTAAGACGGGCTGGAAACACCATATATTTT

V: TRBV6-5
D: TRBD2
size: .
J: TRBJ2-3
CDR3: CASGGLAGPNTQYF
DNA: TGTGCCAGCGGGGGACTAGCGGGGCCCAATACGCAGTATTTT

V: TRBV5-1
D: TRBD1
size: .
J: TRBJ2-7
CDR3: CASSLDAGTGTYEQYF
DNA: TGCGCCAGCAGCTTGGATGCCGGGACAGGGACCTACGAGCAGTACTTC

V: TRBV2
D: .
size: .
J: TRBJ2-7
CDR3: CASYTGTPHEQYF
DNA: TGTGCCAGCTACACCGGGACACCACACGAGCAGTACTTC

V: TRBV15
D: .
size: .
J: TRBJ2-2
CDR3: CATSRNRDTGELFF
DNA: TGTGCCACCAGCAGGAACAGGGACACCGGGGAGCTGTTTTTT

V: TRBV19
D: .
size: .
J: TRBJ1-4
CDR3: CASSIGGAPNEKLFF
DNA: TGTGCCAGTAGTATCGGCGGGGCCCCTAATGAAAAACTGTTTTTT

V: TRBV9
D: TRBD1
size: .
J: TRBJ2-5
CDR3: CASSASGTGQETQYF
DNA: TGTGCCAGCAGCGCTTCCGGGACAGGCCAAGAGACCCAGTACTTC

V: TRBV2
D: TRBD1
size: .
J: TRBJ2-7
CDR3: CARQDRGGYEQYF
DNA: TGTGCCAGGCAGGACAGGGGAGGGTACGAGCAGTACTTC

V: TRBV5-8
D: .
size: few
J: TRBJ2-5
CDR3: CASSLLQGHRETQYF
DNA: TGTGCCAGCAGCTTGTTGCAGGGTCATAGGGAGACCCAGTACTTC

V: TRBV14
D: .
size: .
J: TRBJ2-2
CDR3: CASSQDAVYTGELFF
DNA: TGTGCCAGCAGCCAAGATGCAGTGTACACCGGGGAGCTGTTTTTT

V: TRBV7-9
D: .
size: .
J: TRBJ1-1
CDR3: CASSRISGQNTEAFF
DNA: TGTGCCAGCAGCCGAATAAGCGGGCAGAACACTGAAGCTTTCTTT

V: TRBV15
D: TRBD1
size: .
J: TRBJ1-6
CDR3: CATSGGSGTGLSPLHF
DNA: TGTGCCACCAGCGGGGGCTCCGGGACAGGTCTTTCACCCCTCCACTTT

V: TRBV10-1
D: .
size: once
J: TRBJ2-5
CDR3: CASSETSQETQYF
DNA: TGCGCCAGCAGTGAGACTAGCCAAGAGACCCAGTACTTC

V: TRBV5-1
D: .
size: .
J: TRBJ1-2
CDR3: CASSLVAGKGYGYTF
DNA: TGCGCCAGCAGCTTGGTGGCAGGGAAAGGCTATGGCTACACCTTC

V: TRBV5-1
D: TRBD1
size: .
J: TRBJ2-3
CDR3: CASSSGSAGGKDTQYF
DNA: TGCGCCAGCAGCTCGGGGTCGGCAGGGGGAAAAGATACGCAGTATTTT

V: TRBV4-2
D: .
size: few
J: TRBJ1-6
CDR3: CASSQEMVRADNSPLHF
DNA: TGTGCCAGCAGCCAAGAGATGGTCAGGGCGGATAATTCACCCCTCCACTTT

V: TRBV25-1
D: TRBD2
size: .
J: TRBJ2-1
CDR3: CASSQVIGGGSHEQFF
DNA: TGTGCCAGCAGTCAAGTAATCGGCGGGGGTAGCCATGAGCAGTTCTTC

V: TRBV6-5
D: TRBD1
size: .
J: TRBJ1-2
CDR3: CASSTRDRANYGYTF
DNA: TGTGCCAGCAGTACCCGGGACAGGGCTAACTATGGCTACACCTTC

V: TRBV6-5
D: .
size: .
J: TRBJ1-4
CDR3: CASKQGGEKLFF
DNA: TGTGCCAGCAAACAGGGAGGGGAAAAACTGTTTTTT

V: TRBV11-2
D: .
size: .
J: TRBJ1-6
CDR3: CASSLEGGSPLHF
DNA: TGTGCCAGCAGCTTAGAGGGGGGGTCACCCCTCCACTTT

V: TRBV7-6
D: TRBD1
size: .
J: TRBJ2-7
CDR3: CASSLEPGTAYEQYF
DNA: TGTGCCAGCAGCTTAGAACCCGGGACAGCCTACGAGCAGTACTTC

V: TRBV5-1
D: TRBD1
size: .
J: TRBJ1-2
CDR3: CASSSTGAYGYTF
DNA: TGCGCCAGCAGCTCTACAGGGGCCTATGGCTACACCTTC

V: TRBV28
D: .
size: once
J: TRBJ2-7
CDR3: CASSSPWTGSSYEQYF
DNA: TGTGCCAGCAGCTCTCCCTGGACGGGATCCTCCTACGAGCAGTACTTC

V: TRBV5-1
D: TRBD2
size: .
J: TRBJ2-5
CDR3: CASSSSGTSEETQYF
DNA: TGCGCCAGCAGCTCCTCCGGGACTAGCGAGGAGACCCAGTACTTC

V: TRBV25-1
D: .
size: .
J: TRBJ2-1
CDR3: CASSDPGGPSYNEQFF
DNA: TGTGCCAGCAGTGATCCCGGGGGGCCCTCCTACAATGAGCAGTTCTTC

V: TRBV4-2
D: .
size: .
J: TRBJ2-5
CDR3: CASSQDFGRETQYF
DNA: TGTGCCAGCAGCCAAGATTTTGGGAGGGAGACCCAGTACTTC

V: TRBV29-1
D: TRBD1
size: .
J: TRBJ1-6
CDR3: CSVGDSYNSPLHF
DNA: TGCAGCGTTGGGGACAGTTATAATTCACCCCTCCACTTT

V: TRBV6-5
D: .
size: .
J: TRBJ1-4
CDR3: CASSYSPGRYEKLFF
DNA: TGTGCCAGCAGTTACTCGCCAGGGAGGTATGAAAAACTGTTTTTT

V: TRBV5-6
D: TRBD2
size: .
J: TRBJ2-2
CDR3: CASSWRSGGNTGELFF
DNA: TGTGCCAGCAGCTGGCGTAGCGGGGGGAACACCGGGGAGCTGTTTTTT

V: TRBV2
D: .
size: once
J: TRBJ1-5
CDR3: CASIRDRSNQPQHF
DNA: TGTGCCAGCATACGGGATCGGAGCAATCAGCCCCAGCATTTT

V: TRBV6-5
D: .
size: once
J: TRBJ1-2
CDR3: CASSYLYGGYGYTF
DNA: TGTGCCAGCAGTTACCTTTACGGCGGATATGGCTACACCTTC

V: TRBV7-2
D: .
size: .
J: TRBJ2-7
CDR3: CASVFFLPRYEQYF
DNA: TGTGCCAGCGTATTTTTCCTGCCTAGATACGAGCAGTACTTC

V: TRBV29-1
D: .
size: .
J: TRBJ1-1
CDR3: CSVELRYGETEAFF
DNA: TGCAGCGTTGAATTGAGGTATGGGGAGACTGAAGCTTTCTTT

V: TRBV4-1
D: TRBD1
size: .
J: TRBJ1-1
CDR3: CASSQDRGRDEAFF
DNA: TGCGCCAGCAGCCAAGATAGGGGGCGGGATGAAGCTTTCTTT

V: TRBV19
D: TRBD1
size: .
J: TRBJ1-3
CDR3: CASSPDRGFSGNTIYF
DNA: TGTGCCAGTAGCCCCGACAGGGGCTTTTCTGGAAACACCATATATTTT

V: TRBV28
D: .
size: .
J: TRBJ1-1
CDR3: CASSFPPPPRRGLDTEAFF
DNA: TGTGCCAGCAGTTTCCCTCCCCCCCCACGCAGGGGATTGGATACTGAAGCTTTCTTT

V: TRBV18
D: .
size: .
J: TRBJ2-2
CDR3: CASSPRQGVGELFF
DNA: TGTGCCAGCTCACCACGACAAGGGGTCGGGGAGCTGTTTTTT

V: TRBV5-1
D: .
size: .
J: TRBJ2-7
CDR3: CASSQEDRSLYEQYF
DNA: TGCGCCAGCAGCCAAGAGGACAGATCCCTGTACGAGCAGTACTTC

V: TRBV10-1
D: TRBD2
size: few
J: TRBJ2-1
CDR3: CASRSQTSGGRYNEQFF
DNA: TGCGCCAGCAGAAGCCAGACTAGCGGGGGGCGCTACAATGAGCAGTTCTTC

V: TRBV27
D: .
size: .
J: TRBJ1-6
CDR3: CATGSQGYSPLHF
DNA: TGTGCCACCGGATCTCAGGGTTATTCACCCCTCCACTTT

V: TRBV29-1
D: .
size: .
J: TRBJ1-2
CDR3: CSVGPGYGYTF
DNA: TGCAGCGTTGGACCGGGCTATGGCTACACCTTC

V: TRBV2
D: TRBD1
size: few
J: TRBJ2-1
CDR3: CASGQGVGQFF
DNA: TGTGCCAGTGGACAGGGAGTTGGGCAGTTCTTC

V: TRBV5-1
D: .
size: .
J: TRBJ1-1
CDR3: CASMRDNMNTEAFF
DNA: TGCGCCAGCATGAGGGACAACATGAACACTGAAGCTTTCTTT

V: TRBV9
D: TRBD2
size: .
J: TRBJ2-7
CDR3: CASSPRGDSYEQYF
DNA: TGTGCCAGCAGCCCTCGGGGGGACTCCTACGAGCAGTACTTC

V: TRBV19
D: .
size: .
J: TRBJ1-1
CDR3: CASERLTGAMNTEAFF
DNA: TGTGCCAGCGAGAGATTGACAGGTGCTATGAACACTGAAGCTTTCTTT

V: TRBV6-5
D: .
size: .
J: TRBJ1-2
CDR3: CASSYGAGLRQGYTF
DNA: TGTGCCAGCAGTTACGGCGCAGGGCTTCGTCAAGGCTACACCTTC

V: TRBV18
D: TRBD1
size: .
J: TRBJ2-5
CDR3: CASSPPPGGWQETQYF
DNA: TGTGCCAGCTCACCACCCCCAGGGGGCTGGCAAGAGACCCAGTACTTC

V: TRBV18
D: TRBD1
size: .
J: TRBJ1-3
CDR3: CASSPVQGGSGNTIYF
DNA: TGTGCCAGCTCACCGGTCCAGGGGGGCTCTGGAAACACCATATATTTT

V: TRBV11-2
D: TRBD2
size: once
J: TRBJ2-1
CDR3: CASTMGGGFQFRNEQFF
DNA: TGTGCCAGCACCATGGGGGGGGGTTTCCAGTTTAGGAATGAGCAGTTCTTC

V: TRBV6-6
D: TRBD1
size: .
J: TRBJ1-2
CDR3: CASRPKSGTGRNGYTF
DNA: TGTGCCAGCAGACCTAAATCGGGGACAGGGAGGAATGGCTACACCTTC

V: TRBV10-1
D: .
size: once
J: TRBJ2-4
CDR3: CASSVQQGNIQYF
DNA: TGCGCCAGCAGTGTCCAACAGGGAAACATTCAGTACTTC

V: TRBV11-2
D: TRBD1
size: .
J: TRBJ1-2
CDR3: CASSSRDRGPYTF
DNA: TGTGCCAGCAGCTCCCGGGACAGGGGGCCTTACACCTTC

V: TRBV2
D: .
size: .
J: TRBJ1-3
CDR3: CASNRQQPLSGNTIYF
DNA: TGTGCCAGCAATCGACAGCAGCCACTCTCTGGAAACACCATATATTTT

V: TRBV27
D: TRBD2
size: .
J: TRBJ2-7
CDR3: CASSRSSGGALWEQYF
DNA: TGTGCCAGCAGCCGTTCTAGCGGGGGGGCCTTATGGGAGCAGTACTTC

V: TRBV6-5
D: .
size: .
J: TRBJ1-2
CDR3: CASSYGFGGYTF
DNA: TGTGCCAGCAGTTACGGCTTCGGGGGCTACACCTTC

V: TRBV10-2
D: TRBD1
size: .
J: TRBJ2-7
CDR3: CASSEFPPDRRAYEQYF
DNA: TGCGCCAGCAGTGAGTTTCCCCCGGACAGGCGGGCCTACGAGCAGTACTTC

V: TRBV11-2
D: TRBD2
size: .
J: TRBJ2-2
CDR3: CASSSAGGLTGELFF
DNA: TGTGCCAGCAGCTCTGCGGGGGGCCTTACCGGGGAGCTGTTTTTT

V: TRBV2
D: TRBD1
size: .
J: TRBJ1-2
CDR3: CASREGQGNYGYTF
DNA: TGTGCCAGCAGAGAGGGACAGGGCAACTATGGCTACACCTTC

V: TRBV5-1
D: TRBD2
size: .
J: TRBJ2-7
CDR3: CASSSVAGISYEQYF
DNA: TGCGCCAGCAGCTCCGTAGCGGGGATCTCCTACGAGCAGTACTTC

V: TRBV10-3
D: .
size: .
J: TRBJ1-1
CDR3: CAISPGGVTEAFF
DNA: TGTGCCATCAGTCCCGGAGGAGTCACTGAAGCTTTCTTT